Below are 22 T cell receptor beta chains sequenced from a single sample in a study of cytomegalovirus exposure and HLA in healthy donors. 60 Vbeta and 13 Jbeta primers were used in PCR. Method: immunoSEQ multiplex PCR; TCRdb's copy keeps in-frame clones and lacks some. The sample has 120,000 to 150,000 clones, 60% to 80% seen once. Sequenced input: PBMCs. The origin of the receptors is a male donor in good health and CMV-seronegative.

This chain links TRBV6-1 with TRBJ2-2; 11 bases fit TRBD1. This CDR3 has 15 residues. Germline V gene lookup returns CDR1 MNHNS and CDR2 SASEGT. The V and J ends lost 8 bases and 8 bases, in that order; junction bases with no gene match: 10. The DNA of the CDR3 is TGTGCCAGCCTCAGCGGACAGGGGGCGTTTGGGGAGCTGTTTTTT. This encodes CASLSGQGAFGELFF.

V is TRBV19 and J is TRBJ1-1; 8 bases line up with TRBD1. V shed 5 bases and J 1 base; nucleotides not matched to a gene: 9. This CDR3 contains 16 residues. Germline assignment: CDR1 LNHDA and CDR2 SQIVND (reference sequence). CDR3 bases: TGTGCCAGTAGTCTATCCAACAGGGGGACGAACACTGAAGCTTTCTTT. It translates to CASSLSNRGTNTEAFF.

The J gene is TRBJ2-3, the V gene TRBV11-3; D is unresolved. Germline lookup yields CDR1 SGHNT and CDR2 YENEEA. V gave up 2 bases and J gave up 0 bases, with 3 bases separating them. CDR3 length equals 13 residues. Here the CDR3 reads CASSLRSTDTQYF. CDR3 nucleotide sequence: TGTGCCAGCAGCTTACGGAGCACAGATACGCAGTATTTT.

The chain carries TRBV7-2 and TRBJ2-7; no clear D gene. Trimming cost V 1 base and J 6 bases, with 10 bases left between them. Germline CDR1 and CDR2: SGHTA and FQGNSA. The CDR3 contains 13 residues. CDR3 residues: CASSLVAASEQYF. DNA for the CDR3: TGTGCCAGCAGCTTAGTTGCAGCGAGCGAGCAGTACTTC.

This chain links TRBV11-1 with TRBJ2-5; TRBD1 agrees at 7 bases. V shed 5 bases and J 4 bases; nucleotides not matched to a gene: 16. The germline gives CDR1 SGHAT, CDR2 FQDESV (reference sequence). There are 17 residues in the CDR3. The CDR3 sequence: CASSLYRGQRTAETQYF. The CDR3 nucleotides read TGTGCCAGCAGCCTTTACAGGGGCCAACGAACCGCAGAGACCCAGTACTTC.

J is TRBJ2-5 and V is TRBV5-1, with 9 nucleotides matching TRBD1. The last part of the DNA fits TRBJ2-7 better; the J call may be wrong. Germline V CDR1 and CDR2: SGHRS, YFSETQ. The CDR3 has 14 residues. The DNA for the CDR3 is TGCGCCAGCAGCTTGGCACAGGGGGCATACGAGCAGTACTTC. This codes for CASSLAQGAYEQYF.

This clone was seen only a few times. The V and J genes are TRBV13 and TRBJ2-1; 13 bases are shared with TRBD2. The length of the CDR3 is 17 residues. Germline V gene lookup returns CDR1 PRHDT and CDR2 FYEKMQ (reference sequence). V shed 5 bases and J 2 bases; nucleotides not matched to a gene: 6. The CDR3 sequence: CASSPGLAGMPYNEQFF. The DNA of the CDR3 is TGTGCCAGCAGCCCGGGACTAGCGGGGATGCCCTACAATGAGCAGTTCTTC.

CDR3: CSASGTDDNYGYTF. The CDR3 DNA reads TGCAGCGCCTCCGGGACAGATGATAACTATGGCTACACCTTC. The chain couples TRBV29-1 to TRBJ1-2; 7 bases are shared with TRBD1. V lost 7 bases to trimming and J lost 1 base; unmatched junction nucleotides: 9. Germline V gene sequence: CDR1 SQVTM, CDR2 ANQGSEA. There are 14 residues in the CDR3.

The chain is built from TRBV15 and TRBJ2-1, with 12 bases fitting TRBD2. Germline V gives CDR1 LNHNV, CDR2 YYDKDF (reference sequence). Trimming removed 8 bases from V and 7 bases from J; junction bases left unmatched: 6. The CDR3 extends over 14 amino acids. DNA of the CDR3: TGTGCCACCCGACTAGCGGGAGCTGGAAATGAGCAGTTCTTC. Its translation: CATRLAGAGNEQFF.

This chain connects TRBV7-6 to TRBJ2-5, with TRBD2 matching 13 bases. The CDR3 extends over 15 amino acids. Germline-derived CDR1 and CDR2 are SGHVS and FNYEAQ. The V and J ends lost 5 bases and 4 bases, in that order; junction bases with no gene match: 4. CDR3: CASSTGLAGVETQYF. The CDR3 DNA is TGTGCCAGCAGCACAGGACTAGCGGGGGTAGAGACCCAGTACTTC.

DNA of the CDR3: TGTGCCAGCAGCTGGTCCGTGGGGGGGCACACTGAAGCTTTCTTT. This encodes CASSWSVGGHTEAFF. The J gene is TRBJ1-1, the V gene TRBV7-2; TRBD1 is a possible D gene (6 bases). CDR1 SGHTA and CDR2 FQGNSA come from the germline V gene. Deletions cut 4 bases from V and 3 bases from J, with 15 bases between. The CDR3 runs to 15 residues.

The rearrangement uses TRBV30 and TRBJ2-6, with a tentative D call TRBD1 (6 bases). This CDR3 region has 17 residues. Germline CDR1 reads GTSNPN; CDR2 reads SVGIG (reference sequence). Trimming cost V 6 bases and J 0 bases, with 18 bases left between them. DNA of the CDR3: TGTGCCTGCCCCCTCCCGGGACAACCCTCTGGGGCCAACGTCCTGACTTTC. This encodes CACPLPGQPSGANVLTF.

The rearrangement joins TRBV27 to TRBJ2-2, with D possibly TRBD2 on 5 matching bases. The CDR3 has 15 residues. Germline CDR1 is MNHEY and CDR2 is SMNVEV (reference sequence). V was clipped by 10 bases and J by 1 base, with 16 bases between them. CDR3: CATAAAPGNTGELFF. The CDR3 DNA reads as TGTGCCACCGCAGCGGCGCCTGGGAACACCGGGGAGCTGTTTTTT.

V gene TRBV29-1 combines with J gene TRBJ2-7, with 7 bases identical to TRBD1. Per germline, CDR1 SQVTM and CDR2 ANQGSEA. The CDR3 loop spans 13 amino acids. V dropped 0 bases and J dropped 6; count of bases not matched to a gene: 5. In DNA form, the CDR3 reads TGCAGCGTTGAAGACGGGGACAGAAGCGAGCAGTACTTC. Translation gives CSVEDGDRSEQYF.

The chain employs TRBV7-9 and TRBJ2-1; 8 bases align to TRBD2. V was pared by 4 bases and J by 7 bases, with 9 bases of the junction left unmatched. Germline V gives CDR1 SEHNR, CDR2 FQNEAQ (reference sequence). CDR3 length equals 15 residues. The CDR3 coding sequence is TGTGCCAGCAGCTCCAAGGAAGCGGGAGTGAATGAGCAGTTCTTC. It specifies CASSSKEAGVNEQFF.

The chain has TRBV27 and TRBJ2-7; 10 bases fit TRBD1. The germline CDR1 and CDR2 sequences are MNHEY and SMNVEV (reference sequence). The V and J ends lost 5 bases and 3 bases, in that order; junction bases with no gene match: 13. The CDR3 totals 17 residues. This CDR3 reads CASSIYPPGQGSYEQYF. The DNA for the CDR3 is TGTGCCAGCAGTATATACCCGCCGGGACAGGGGAGCTACGAGCAGTACTTC.

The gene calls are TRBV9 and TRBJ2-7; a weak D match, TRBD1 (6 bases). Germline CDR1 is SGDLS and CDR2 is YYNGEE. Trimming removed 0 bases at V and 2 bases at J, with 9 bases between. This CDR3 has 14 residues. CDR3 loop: CASSVGWGPYEQYF. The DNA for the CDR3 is TGTGCCAGCAGCGTAGGGTGGGGGCCCTACGAGCAGTACTTC.

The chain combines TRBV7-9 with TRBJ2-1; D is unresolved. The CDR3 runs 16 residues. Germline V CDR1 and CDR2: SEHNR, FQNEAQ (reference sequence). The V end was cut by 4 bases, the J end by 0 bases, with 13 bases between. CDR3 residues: CASSSSLGFSYNEQFF. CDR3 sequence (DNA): TGTGCCAGCAGCTCTTCTCTAGGTTTCTCCTACAATGAGCAGTTCTTC.

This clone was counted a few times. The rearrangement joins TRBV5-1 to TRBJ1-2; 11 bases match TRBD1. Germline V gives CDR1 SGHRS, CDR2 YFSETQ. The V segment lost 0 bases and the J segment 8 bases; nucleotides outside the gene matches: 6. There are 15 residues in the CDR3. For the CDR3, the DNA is TGCGCCAGCAGCTTGGGGACAGGGGGCCTTAGAGGCTACACCTTC. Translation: CASSLGTGGLRGYTF.

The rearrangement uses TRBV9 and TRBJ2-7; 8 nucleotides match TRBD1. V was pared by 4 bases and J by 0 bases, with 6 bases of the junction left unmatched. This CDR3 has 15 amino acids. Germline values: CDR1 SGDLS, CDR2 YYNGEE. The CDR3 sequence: CASSITGGSSYEQYF. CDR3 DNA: TGTGCCAGCAGCATCACAGGGGGGAGCTCCTACGAGCAGTACTTC.

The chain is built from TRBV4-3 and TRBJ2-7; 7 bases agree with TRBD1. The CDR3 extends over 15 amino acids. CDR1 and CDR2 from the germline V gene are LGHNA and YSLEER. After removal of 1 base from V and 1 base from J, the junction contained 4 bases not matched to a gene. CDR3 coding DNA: TGCGCCAGCAGCCAAGGATACAGGGGATCCTACGAGCAGTACTTC. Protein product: CASSQGYRGSYEQYF.

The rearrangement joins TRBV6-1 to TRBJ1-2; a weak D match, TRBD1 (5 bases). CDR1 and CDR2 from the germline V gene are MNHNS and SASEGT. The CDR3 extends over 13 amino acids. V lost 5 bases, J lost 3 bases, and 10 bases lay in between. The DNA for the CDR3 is TGTGCCAGCAGTACACAGGCCTACTATGGCTACACCTTC. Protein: CASSTQAYYGYTF.